This TCR beta chain was identified in a study of blood T cell repertoires in COVID-19. Across the study: Samples representing acute and convalescent COVID-19 were sourced from the United States, Italy and Spain.

The table came from immunoSEQ multiplex PCR; TCRdb's copy has only in-frame clones and leaves some out. This table holds almost 200,000 clones, around four fifths found once. The CDR3 runs to 16 residues. Germline CDR1 LNHDA, CDR2 SQIVND (reference sequence). The trim removed 4 bases at V and 11 bases at J, leaving 16 bases unmatched. The material sequenced was peripheral blood. V usage is TRBV19 and J usage is TRBJ1-5, with 8 bases aligning to TRBD1. The receptor was isolated from a man aged 55 to 70 with COVID-19, enrolled during active disease. The CDR3 region is CASSNWNRGSPGTQHF. Written as DNA, the CDR3 is TGTGCCAGTAGTAATTGGAACAGGGGGTCCCCAGGGACCCAGCATTTT.